This paragraph covers one T cell receptor beta chain sequence. The target of this receptor is not known. The sample holds no much larger clone one base away, and base qualities are not on file. Other DNA sequences in the sample encode the same CDR3. The sample belongs to a study of shared clonotypes between healthy human individuals (dated by TCRdb to the early 2020s). Turning to the overall study: A couple of women and a few men aged 18 to 49 years were included in the cohort. For each donor, CD4 naive and CD4 memory were each run on three plates, CD8 naive on two plates, and CD8 memory on one plate. To estimate repertoire size and how much clonotypes are shared between individuals, the study performed deep sequencing of blood TCR repertoires from five healthy adults. To increase sequencing depth and limit assay-specific biases, different laboratories used diverse techniques to prepare libraries and sequence TCR repertoires. Per donor, leukapheresis produced somewhere between about 0.94 and 9.5 billion PBMCs.

General study outcomes and caveats: Based on pairwise subsampling, the degree of clonotype sharing among donors was expected to be affected by sequencing depth. Higher generation probabilities were observed for clonotypes shared by all four sorted-subset donors than for non-shared clonotypes. Sharing across a few donors was observed for about 5% of naive CD4, around 3.5% of naive CD8, roughly 2.3% of memory CD4, and about 0.4% of memory CD8 clonotypes. Sampling was restricted to blood, and TCR repertoires in tissue are likely to differ from TCR repertoires in blood. Naive subsets generally had larger estimated clonotype richness than memory subsets did. Because the study included only a small number of donors, the genetic and exposure-history diversity represented was limited. Rarefaction of sorted-subset datasets indicated incomplete sequencing despite the large sequencing depth.

TCR CDR3 regions were amplified from genomic DNA by multiplex PCR using the deep immunoSEQ assay. For each cell subset, the extracted genomic DNA was distributed evenly across all wells of several immunoSEQ 96-well plates, and each plate served as one replicate. For sorted subsets, about 200 ng genomic DNA, equal to 30,000 to 35,000 T cell genomes, was loaded into each replicate PCR. The purified libraries were quantified using a Qubit 3.0 fluorometer, sized with a Bioanalyzer 2100, and then quantified again using the KAPA Library Quantification kit. Every immunoSEQ 96-well plate was sequenced on a separate single-read 150-cycle Illumina NextSeq 550 flow cell. In the original analysis: Because the immunoSEQ output held only junctional sequences and lacked quality scores, the filtering could not match the filtering applied to full-length reads. To assign V/J genes and CDR3, sequences were annotated against IMGT germline references using PyIR, a Python wrapper for IgBLAST v1.9. Any read was removed if the V/J assignment was weak (E-value above 1e-6), the CDR3 was missing, or the read contained stop codons, out-of-frame junctions, or ambiguous translated residues. V3J clonotypes were defined by identical inferred V gene, J gene, and CDR3 amino acid sequence. To compute the percentage overlap between repertoires, the number of shared unique clonotypes was divided by the size of the smaller repertoire. RTK rarefaction, the Chao1 estimator, and Recon v2.1 estimates of unobserved clonotypes were used to assess repertoire richness. Generation probabilities were computed with OLGA for all TCRbeta clonotypes obtained by the gDNA method from a handful of donors. Not all clones reach the TCRdb copy of this immuneACCESS table, which keeps in-frame sequences only. Checked studies attribute under half of the gap to unresolved V genes and leave the rest unexplained. V, J and clone size are taken as reported in that table, and D and trimming were inferred from the DNA itself. In all, the sample holds over 2 million clones, and roughly 94% of those were seen once. 0.9% to 1.3% of the sample lies in the top ten.

CD8 naive samples consisted of CD45RO-negative cells that were positively selected for CCR7, yielding a CD45RA+CCR7+ population without TemRA cells. Healthy HIV-negative adults with no recently reported acute infections or vaccinations were included as donors. All donors were Caucasian adults living in Nashville, Tennessee, USA. After blood collection by leukapheresis, PBMCs were isolated using Ficoll-Histopaque density gradient centrifugation and then cryopreserved in the vapor phase of liquid nitrogen. Analytical flow cytometry was used to check the purity and quantity of every magnetically sorted T cell population. Genomic DNA was isolated from every sorted fraction and measured by UV absorbance on a Nanodrop 2000c. Reading the germline V gene gives CDR1 MNHEY and CDR2 SVGAGI. V has 5 bases trimmed and J has 0 bases trimmed; junction bases matching no gene number 4. From the cysteine through the phenylalanine, the CDR3 covers 14 amino acids. The kept DNA is CDR3 alone, 42 bases in frame from the first base.

This receptor chain uses TRBV6-5 and TRBJ2-7; a stretch of 7 junction bases matches TRBD2. The TCR sequence derives from a man younger than 30 in good health. Sequencing was done on a sample of naive CD8+ T cells sorted from blood. Reading the label with the study, this specimen's cell subset or site is: CD45RA+CCR7+. The CDR3 region has the sequence CASSLGGSSYEQYF. The sequence in DNA is TGTGCCAGCAGTCTCGGGGGGAGCTCCTACGAGCAGTACTTC.